This TCR beta chain appears in the sequencing data of a study of blood T cell repertoires in COVID-19. About the research overall: Samples taken during acute and convalescent COVID-19 were collected in the United States, Italy and Spain. T cells, B-cell-depleted T cells, or PBMCs supplied cDNA or gDNA.

In the original processing: Amplified reference gene primers provided the basis for estimating nucleated cell counts. Data came from immunoSEQ multiplex PCR; TCRdb stores just in-frame clones and leaves some out. Clone size and V and J calls were adopted from that table, with D and trimming inferred from the DNA. Here the sample spans about 280,000 clones, approximately 86% being singletons. The V gene's germline CDR1 is MNHEY and CDR2 SMNVEV (reference sequence). The germline V and J ends were trimmed by 3 bases and 1 base, with 9 bases remaining between them. The CDR3 contains 14 residues. Sequencing was done on a sample of peripheral blood. V usage is TRBV27 and J usage is TRBJ1-1, with a weak D call TRBD1 (6 bases). This TCR was sampled from a young woman who had recovered from COVID-19. The CDR3 sequence is CASSLGAGNTEAFF. CDR3 nucleotides: TGTGCCAGCAGTTTGGGGGCAGGGAACACTGAAGCTTTCTTT.